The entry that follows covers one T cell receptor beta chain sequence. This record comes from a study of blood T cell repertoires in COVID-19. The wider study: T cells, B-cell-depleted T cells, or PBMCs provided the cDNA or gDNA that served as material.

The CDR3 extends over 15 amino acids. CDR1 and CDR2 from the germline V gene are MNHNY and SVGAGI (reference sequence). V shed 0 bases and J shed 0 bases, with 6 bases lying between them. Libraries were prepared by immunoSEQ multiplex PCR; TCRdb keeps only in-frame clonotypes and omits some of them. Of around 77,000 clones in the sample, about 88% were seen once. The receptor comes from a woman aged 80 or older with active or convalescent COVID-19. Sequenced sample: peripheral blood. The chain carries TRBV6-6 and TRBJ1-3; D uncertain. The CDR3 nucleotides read TGTGCCAGCAGTTACTCCCTTCCCTCTGGAAACACCATATATTTT. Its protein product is CASSYSLPSGNTIYF.